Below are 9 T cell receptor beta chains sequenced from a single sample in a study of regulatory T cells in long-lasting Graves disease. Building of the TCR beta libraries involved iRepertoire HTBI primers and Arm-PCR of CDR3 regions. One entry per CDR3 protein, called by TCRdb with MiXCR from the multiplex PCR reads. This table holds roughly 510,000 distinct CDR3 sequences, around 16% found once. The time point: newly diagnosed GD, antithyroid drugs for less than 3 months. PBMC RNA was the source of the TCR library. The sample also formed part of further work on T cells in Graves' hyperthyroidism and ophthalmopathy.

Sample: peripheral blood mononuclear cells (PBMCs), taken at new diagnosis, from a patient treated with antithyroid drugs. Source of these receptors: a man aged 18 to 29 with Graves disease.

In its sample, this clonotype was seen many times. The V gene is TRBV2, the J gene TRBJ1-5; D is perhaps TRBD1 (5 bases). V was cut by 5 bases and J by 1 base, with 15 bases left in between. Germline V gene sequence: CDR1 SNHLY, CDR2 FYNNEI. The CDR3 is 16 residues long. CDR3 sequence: CASSSDSFSSNQPQHF. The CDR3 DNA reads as TGTGCCAGCAGTTCCGACAGTTTCTCGAGCAATCAGCCCCAGCATTTT.

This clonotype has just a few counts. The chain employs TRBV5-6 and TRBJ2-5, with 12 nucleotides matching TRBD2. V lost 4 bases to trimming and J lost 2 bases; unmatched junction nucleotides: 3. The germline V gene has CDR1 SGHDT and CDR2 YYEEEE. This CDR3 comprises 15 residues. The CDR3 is CASSRLAGVQETQYF. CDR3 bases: TGTGCCAGCAGCAGACTAGCGGGAGTTCAAGAGACCCAGTACTTC.

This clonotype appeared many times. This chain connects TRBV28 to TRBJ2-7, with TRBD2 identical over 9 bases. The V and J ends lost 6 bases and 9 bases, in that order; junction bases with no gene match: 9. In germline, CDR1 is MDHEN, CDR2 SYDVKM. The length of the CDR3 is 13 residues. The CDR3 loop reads CASSLVAGEVQYF. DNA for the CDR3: TGTGCCAGCAGCCTCGTAGCGGGAGAGGTGCAGTACTTC.

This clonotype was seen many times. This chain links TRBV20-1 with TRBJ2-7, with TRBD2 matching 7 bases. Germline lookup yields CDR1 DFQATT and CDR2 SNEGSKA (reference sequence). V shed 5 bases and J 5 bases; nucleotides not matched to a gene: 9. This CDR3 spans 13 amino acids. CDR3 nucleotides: TGCAGTGCTCATCCCCAGCGGGACGACGAGCAGTACTTC. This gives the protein CSAHPQRDDEQYF.

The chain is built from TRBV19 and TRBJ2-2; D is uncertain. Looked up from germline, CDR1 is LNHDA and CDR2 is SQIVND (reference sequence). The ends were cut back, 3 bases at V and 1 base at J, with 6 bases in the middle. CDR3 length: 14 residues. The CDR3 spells CASSILRNTGELFF. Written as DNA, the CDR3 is TGTGCCAGTAGTATCCTACGGAACACCGGGGAGCTGTTTTTT.

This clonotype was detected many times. CDR3 DNA: TGCAGTGCTAGAGCCCTGGCTAGCGGGGAACGGACTGGCAATGAGCAGTTCTTC. It specifies CSARALASGERTGNEQFF. V gene TRBV20-1 combines with J gene TRBJ2-1; TRBD2 matches 9 bases. Trimming at V came to 1 base and at J to 6 bases, leaving 16 bases not matched to a gene. CDR1 and CDR2 from the germline V gene are DFQATT and SNEGSKA (reference sequence). This CDR3 contains 18 residues.

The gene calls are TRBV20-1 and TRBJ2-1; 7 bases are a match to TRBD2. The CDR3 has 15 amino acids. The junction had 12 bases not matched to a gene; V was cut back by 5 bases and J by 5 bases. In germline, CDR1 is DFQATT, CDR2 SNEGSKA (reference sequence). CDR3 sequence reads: CSALPLAETHNEQFF. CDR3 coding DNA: TGCAGTGCTCTTCCGCTAGCGGAGACCCACAATGAGCAGTTCTTC.

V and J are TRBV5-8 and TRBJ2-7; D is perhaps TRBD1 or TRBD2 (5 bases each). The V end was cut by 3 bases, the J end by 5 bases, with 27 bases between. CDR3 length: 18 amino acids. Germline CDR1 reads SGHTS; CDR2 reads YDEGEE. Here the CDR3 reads CASSYQGPGGAGFDEQYF. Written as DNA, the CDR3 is TGTGCCAGCAGCTACCAAGGACCTGGGGGAGCAGGTTTCGACGAGCAGTACTTC.

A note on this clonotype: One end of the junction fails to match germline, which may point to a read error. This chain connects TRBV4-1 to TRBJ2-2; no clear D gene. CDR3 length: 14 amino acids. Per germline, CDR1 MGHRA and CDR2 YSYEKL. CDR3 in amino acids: CASSQETNTGELFF. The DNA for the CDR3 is TGTGCCAGCAGCCAAGAGACCAACACCGGGGAGCTGTTTTTT.